This is a list of T cell receptor beta chains from one sample in a study of shared clonotypes between healthy human individuals. Profiled with immunoSEQ multiplex PCR; TCRdb holds only in-frame clones, not every one. The profile shows 2 million to 2.5 million clones, approximately 93% of them singletons. The source material was naive CD4+ T cells from PBMCs. Every receptor here comes from a man aged 18 to 30 in good health. Some clones in this sample may be carry-over from other donors' samples. CDR3s include the opening cysteine and the closing phenylalanine or tryptophan. A D gene is named only where the DNA matches it firmly. The size of a clone is reported for some rows only, either as once, few or many, or as a class for expanded clones.

D: NA; V: TRBV30; size: NA; J: TRBJ1-1; DNA: TGTGCCTGGAGTGTAACGGCCAGCAACACTGAAGCTTTCTTT; CDR3: CAWSVTASNTEAFF
D: NA; V: TRBV6-1; size: NA; J: TRBJ1-5; DNA: TGTGCCAGCAGTGACCAGGCAGGGAATCAGCCCCAGCATTTT; CDR3: CASSDQAGNQPQHF
D: NA; V: TRBV25-1; size: few; J: TRBJ1-5; DNA: TGTGCCAGCAGTGAGTCTGGCCAGCCCCAGCATTTT; CDR3: CASSESGQPQHF
D: NA; V: TRBV28; size: NA; J: TRBJ1-2; DNA: TGTGCCAGCAGCGAGGGGGACACTGGACGGCTCCGCTATGGCTACACCTTC; CDR3: CASSEGDTGRLRYGYTF
D: NA; V: TRBV10-1; size: NA; J: TRBJ2-3; DNA: TGCGCCAGCTTCAGGACTAGCACAGATACGCAGTATTTT; CDR3: CASFRTSTDTQYF
D: NA; V: TRBV7-3; size: NA; J: TRBJ2-3; DNA: TGTGCCAGCAGCTTGCAGTACACAGATACGCAGTATTTT; CDR3: CASSLQYTDTQYF
D: NA; V: TRBV6-1; size: NA; J: TRBJ1-2; DNA: TGTGCCAGCAGTGAGAAGGCAGGGGATCGTGGCTACACCTTC; CDR3: CASSEKAGDRGYTF
D: NA; V: TRBV19; size: NA; J: TRBJ2-7; DNA: TGTGCCAGTAGTATACGGGACACCTCCTCCTACGAGCAGTACTTC; CDR3: CASSIRDTSSYEQYF
D: NA; V: TRBV5-4; size: NA; J: TRBJ2-1; DNA: TGTGCCAGCAGCTTGGTCCGGGATGAGCAGTTCTTC; CDR3: CASSLVRDEQFF
D: NA; V: TRBV7-8; size: NA; J: TRBJ2-3; DNA: TGTGCCAGCAGCTTATTTGGGCAGGTTCCAGATACGCAGTATTTT; CDR3: CASSLFGQVPDTQYF
D: TRBD2; V: TRBV2; size: NA; J: TRBJ2-1; DNA: TGTGGGAGCAGTGCGCTAGCGGGAGGCTACAATGAGCAGTTCTTC; CDR3: CGSSALAGGYNEQFF
D: TRBD1; V: TRBV5-6; size: NA; J: TRBJ2-5; DNA: TGTGCCAGCAGCTCGGACAGGGGAGGACGGGAGACCCAGTACTTC; CDR3: CASSSDRGGRETQYF
D: NA; V: TRBV29-1; size: once; J: TRBJ2-7; DNA: TGCAGCGTTGCGACATCCCCGACCTACGAGCAGTACTTC; CDR3: CSVATSPTYEQYF
D: NA; V: TRBV7-6; size: NA; J: TRBJ1-1; DNA: TGTGCCAGCAGCTCCACCGCTCAGGCAGGGTATTTGACTGAAGCTTTCTTT; CDR3: CASSSTAQAGYLTEAFF
D: TRBD1; V: TRBV5-1; size: NA; J: TRBJ1-5; DNA: TGCGCCAGCAGCTGGACAGGGGCACAGCCCCAGCATTTT; CDR3: CASSWTGAQPQHF
D: NA; V: TRBV18; size: NA; J: TRBJ2-3; DNA: TGTGCCAGCTCACCATCACCCAGCACAGATACGCAGTATTTT; CDR3: CASSPSPSTDTQYF
D: NA; V: TRBV5-1; size: NA; J: TRBJ2-1; DNA: TGCGCCAGCAGCCCCGAGCGGAATGAGCAGTTCTTC; CDR3: CASSPERNEQFF
D: TRBD2; V: TRBV28; size: NA; J: TRBJ2-3; DNA: TGTGCCAGTGGCGGGGGTCGGGGCACAGATACGCAGTATTTT; CDR3: CASGGGRGTDTQYF
D: TRBD1; V: TRBV5-1; size: NA; J: TRBJ1-2; DNA: TGCGCCAGCAGCTCCTCCTCGACAGGGACCTATGCGGGCTACACCTTC; CDR3: CASSSSSTGTYAGYTF
D: TRBD2; V: TRBV7-2; size: NA; J: TRBJ2-7; DNA: TGTGCCAGCAGCGTCCAAGCGGGGGAAACCTACGAGCAGTACTTC; CDR3: CASSVQAGETYEQYF
D: TRBD2; V: TRBV19; size: NA; J: TRBJ2-1; DNA: TGTGCCAGTAGGAACCCCGGGACTAGCGCTGAGCAGTTCTTC; CDR3: CASRNPGTSAEQFF
D: NA; V: TRBV5-1; size: NA; J: TRBJ2-7; DNA: TGCGCCAGCAGCTTGAGCCAGATCTACGAGCAGTACTTC; CDR3: CASSLSQIYEQYF
D: NA; V: TRBV28; size: once; J: TRBJ2-1; DNA: TGTGCCAGCAGTTTATCCGGGGACTGGGGATACAATGAGCAGTTCTTC; CDR3: CASSLSGDWGYNEQFF
D: NA; V: TRBV7-3; size: once; J: TRBJ2-3; DNA: TGTGCCAGCAGTTCTAGCACAGATACGCAGTATTTT; CDR3: CASSSSTDTQYF
D: NA; V: TRBV28; size: NA; J: TRBJ1-3; DNA: TGTGCCAGCAGTTTAACAGGGTTTGGAAACACCATATATTTT; CDR3: CASSLTGFGNTIYF
D: NA; V: TRBV25-1; size: NA; J: TRBJ2-4; DNA: TGTGCCAGCAGTGAATCCGGGAAAAACATTCAGTACTTC; CDR3: CASSESGKNIQYF
D: NA; V: TRBV7-9; size: NA; J: TRBJ2-7; DNA: TGTGCCAGCAGCCCCGGGACCCAGACCTACGAGCAGTACTTC; CDR3: CASSPGTQTYEQYF
D: TRBD1; V: TRBV29-1; size: NA; J: TRBJ2-5; DNA: TGCAGCACCATAAAGGACAGGACCTACCAAGAGACCCAGTACTTC; CDR3: CSTIKDRTYQETQYF
D: NA; V: TRBV5-1; size: NA; J: TRBJ2-7; DNA: TGCGCCAGCAGGTACCTTGGGGGAAGCTCCTACGAGCAGTACTTC; CDR3: CASRYLGGSSYEQYF
D: NA; V: TRBV18; size: NA; J: TRBJ1-1; DNA: TGTGCCAGCTCACCAGGGGATTTGGCTTTCTTT; CDR3: CASSPGDLAFF
D: NA; V: TRBV6-6; size: NA; J: TRBJ2-2; DNA: TGTGCCAGCAGTTACAGGGGGAAGGACACCGGGGAGCTGTTTTTT; CDR3: CASSYRGKDTGELFF
D: NA; V: TRBV5-1; size: once; J: TRBJ1-4; DNA: TGCGCCAGCAGCTTGGCCGGGGACCCTAATGAAAAACTGTTTTTT; CDR3: CASSLAGDPNEKLFF
D: TRBD1; V: TRBV6-5; size: once; J: TRBJ2-7; DNA: TGTGCCAGCAAAGCGGACAGGGGTCGCTACGAGCAGTACTTC; CDR3: CASKADRGRYEQYF
D: NA; V: TRBV23-1; size: NA; J: TRBJ2-1; DNA: TGCGCCAGCAGTCAACTGAAACATGACACTAGCTCCTACAATGAGCAGTTCTTC; CDR3: CASSQLKHDTSSYNEQFF
D: NA; V: TRBV7-3; size: NA; J: TRBJ2-7; DNA: TGTGCCAGCAGCCCGGGCAGGGCCTACGAGCAGTACTTC; CDR3: CASSPGRAYEQYF
D: NA; V: TRBV5-1; size: NA; J: TRBJ2-6; DNA: TGCGCCAGCAGCGCGATAGACCGGGCTGGGGCCAACGTCCTGACTTTC; CDR3: CASSAIDRAGANVLTF
D: TRBD1; V: TRBV9; size: NA; J: TRBJ1-4; DNA: TGTGCCAGCAGCGAGACCCAGGGACAGCGTAATGAAAAACTGTTTTTT; CDR3: CASSETQGQRNEKLFF
D: TRBD1; V: TRBV19; size: NA; J: TRBJ2-1; DNA: TGTGCCAGTAGTATTTGGATCCAGTCCAGGGGGCTTGAGCAGTTCTTC; CDR3: CASSIWIQSRGLEQFF
D: TRBD2; V: TRBV5-4; size: NA; J: TRBJ2-7; DNA: TGTGCCAGCAGTCCCGGACTAGCGGGAGGGACCCACGAGCAGTACTTC; CDR3: CASSPGLAGGTHEQYF
D: NA; V: TRBV20-1; size: NA; J: TRBJ2-1; DNA: TGCAGTGCGACCCAGCAGTTCTTC; CDR3: CSATQQFF
D: TRBD1; V: TRBV19; size: once; J: TRBJ1-2; DNA: TGTGCCAGTAGTATTGCCGGGACAGGGGCCTTGAGGGGCTACACCTTC; CDR3: CASSIAGTGALRGYTF
D: TRBD1; V: TRBV10-3; size: NA; J: TRBJ1-2; DNA: TGTGCCATCAGTGAGGCAGGGGGGGATGGCTACACCTTC; CDR3: CAISEAGGDGYTF
D: NA; V: TRBV10-1; size: NA; J: TRBJ1-4; DNA: TGCGCCAGCAGTCCGGTGGGCTTGCAGGGAGAGTGTAATGAAAAACTGTTTTTT; CDR3: CASSPVGLQGECNEKLFF